The entry below gives a single TCR beta chain sequence along with its context. A read error may produce the germline difference seen at one junction end. This specimen belongs to a study of tumor-infiltrating lymphocytes in primary liver carcinoma. Production of TCR beta cDNA used approximately 480 ng total RNA together with a constant-region primer. Each TCR beta library was derived from three nested multiplex PCR rounds that employed slightly modified ARM-PCR. A single record per CDR3 protein comes from TCRdb applying MiXCR to the multiplex PCR reads. The data contain about 33,000 distinct CDR3 sequences, around 78% of them seen just once; the ten biggest clones take up around 33%. Joint extraction of RNA and DNA used roughly 18-34 mg of bulk tissue that was unsorted. The material sequenced was liver tumor tissue from sampling region 5. Subset denoted: tumor region T5, tumor centre. The clonotype originates from a man aged 35 to 55 with primary liver carcinoma and hepatitis B virus infection.

The DNA for the CDR3 is TGTGCCAGCAGTTATACCCGGCCGACAGTCACTAGCAATCAGCCCCAACATTTT. Encoded protein: CASSYTRPTVTSNQPQHF. V usage is TRBV6-5 and J usage is TRBJ1-5, with D perhaps matching TRBD1 (5 bases). CDR3 length equals 18 residues. Germline lookup yields CDR1 MNHEY and CDR2 SVGAGI.